Below, 26 T cell receptor beta chains from the same sample are listed, as sequenced in a study of early T cells in non-severe SARS-CoV-2 infection. TCRdb reanalysed the 5' RACE reads using MiXCR and keeps one entry per CDR3 protein. The sample yields tens of thousands of distinct CDR3 sequences, 14% seen once. Material for sequencing was whole blood. The receptor source for this set is an adult who was a healthcare worker with PCR-confirmed SARS-CoV-2 infection or an uninfected control (not recorded which).

This clonotype was seen a few times. The chain employs TRBV6-2 or TRBV6-3 and TRBJ1-2, with D perhaps TRBD1 (5 bases). CDR3 length: 12 amino acids. Germline CDR1 is MNHEY and CDR2 is SVGEGT. The V end lost 6 bases, the J end lost 3 bases, and 8 bases lay between the germline ends. The CDR3 region has the DNA TGTGCCAGCAGCGACAGTTACTATGGCTACACCTTC. It is translated as CASSDSYYGYTF.

This clonotype was recorded a few times. The gene calls are TRBV30 and TRBJ1-2, with D maybe TRBD1 (6 bases). The CDR3 has 10 amino acids. V gave up 3 bases and J gave up 9 bases, with 8 bases separating them. CDR1 GTSNPN and CDR2 SVGIG come from the germline V gene (reference sequence). The chain's CDR3 is CAWRQGSYTF. The CDR3 nucleotides are TGTGCCTGGAGACAGGGAAGCTACACCTTC.

There are many counts of this clonotype. V is TRBV2 and J is TRBJ2-1; 9 bases align to TRBD2. V shed 4 bases and J 7 bases; nucleotides not matched to a gene: 8. The germline V gene encodes CDR1 SNHLY and CDR2 FYNNEI. The CDR3 covers 15 residues. The chain's CDR3 is CASSVGSGGLNEQFF. The CDR3 nucleotides read TGTGCCAGCAGTGTGGGTAGCGGGGGTCTGAATGAGCAGTTCTTC.

This clonotype occurred a few times. V usage is TRBV19 and J usage is TRBJ2-1; TRBD1 is a possible D gene (6 bases). Germline values: CDR1 LNHDA, CDR2 SQIVND (reference sequence). Trimming pared 5 bases from V and 1 base from J, leaving 12 bases between. The CDR3 is 15 residues long. CDR3 sequence (DNA): TGTGCCAGTAGTCGTCAGGGGTTGTCCTACAATGAGCAGTTCTTC. This gives the protein CASSRQGLSYNEQFF.

This clonotype was seen at least ten times. The rearrangement links TRBV20-1 to TRBJ1-1, with D possibly TRBD1 on 6 matching bases. The V end lost 2 bases, the J end lost 1 base, and 11 bases lay between the germline ends. CDR1 DFQATT and CDR2 SNEGSKA come from the germline V gene (reference sequence). This CDR3 comprises 14 residues. DNA of the CDR3: TGCAGTGCTAGACTCGGGGGGCGGAACACTGAAGCTTTCTTT. Encoded protein: CSARLGGRNTEAFF.

This clonotype has just a few counts. V usage is TRBV28 and J usage is TRBJ1-6, with 7 bases fitting TRBD1. The trim removed 6 bases at V and 9 bases at J, leaving 8 bases unmatched. The length of the CDR3 is 14 residues. Germline CDR1 is MDHEN and CDR2 is SYDVKM. The DNA of the CDR3 is TGTGCCAGCAGGTCATTATCAGGGGGTTCACCCCTCCACTTT. It translates to CASRSLSGGSPLHF.

The chain recombines TRBV6-4 with TRBJ2-1; D unresolved. V lost 5 bases to trimming and J lost 1 base, with 6 bases between them. The germline gives CDR1 MRHNA, CDR2 SNTAGT. CDR3 length equals 13 residues. CDR3 bases: TGTGCCAGCAGTTCCAGTTCCTACAATGAGCAGTTCTTC. Protein product: CASSSSSYNEQFF.

This clonotype came up many times. The V gene is TRBV5-1, the J gene TRBJ1-2; no definite D call. Germline loops: CDR1 SGHRS, CDR2 YFSETQ. The CDR3 has 14 amino acids. With 0 bases removed from V and 0 bases from J, the gap between germline ends came to 6 bases. The CDR3 coding sequence is TGCGCCAGCAGCTTGGGGCAGTCTAACTATGGCTACACCTTC. It is translated as CASSLGQSNYGYTF.

The V gene is TRBV28, the J gene TRBJ1-5; 11 bases map to TRBD1. Germline V gives CDR1 MDHEN, CDR2 SYDVKM. The CDR3 spans 15 residues. The V segment lost 6 bases and the J segment 7 bases; nucleotides outside the gene matches: 8. The CDR3 here is CASSGGQGAQQPQHF. DNA of the CDR3: TGTGCCAGCAGCGGCGGACAGGGGGCTCAGCAGCCCCAGCATTTT.

The CDR3 DNA is TGTGCCAGCAGCCCAGGGAGGGGAAACTCCTACAATGAGCAGTTCTTC. This gives the protein CASSPGRGNSYNEQFF. This chain links TRBV7-3 with TRBJ2-1, with TRBD2 identical over 7 bases. The CDR3 consists of 16 residues. Germline loops: CDR1 SGHTA, CDR2 FQGTGA. V shed 5 bases, J shed 0 bases, and the junction held 7 bases outside the gene matches.

The V and J genes are TRBV27 and TRBJ2-3, with TRBD1 identical over 9 bases. Trimming cost V 6 bases and J 3 bases; bases outside gene matches: 7. CDR1 and CDR2 from the germline V gene are MNHEY and SMNVEV (reference sequence). The length of the CDR3 is 15 residues. The chain's CDR3 is CASRRRDRVTDTQYF. In DNA form, the CDR3 reads TGTGCCAGCAGACGCAGGGACAGGGTTACAGATACGCAGTATTTT.

The J gene is TRBJ2-7, the V gene TRBV29-1; D is unclear. The germline CDR1 and CDR2 sequences are SQVTM and ANQGSEA. Trimming cost V 2 bases and J 3 bases, with 8 bases left between them. The CDR3 extends over 12 amino acids. The CDR3 DNA is TGCAGCGTTGAACTGTCGGACTACGAGCAGTACTTC. Encoded protein: CSVELSDYEQYF.

The rearrangement uses TRBV3-2 and TRBJ1-2. TRBV3-2 constitutes a pseudogene. The CDR3 has 11 amino acids. The CDR3 coding sequence is TGTGCCAGCAGCCGGGACTATGGCTACACCTTC. This translates into CASSRDYGYTF.

The chain links TRBV29-1 to TRBJ2-1; D gene uncertain. The CDR3 sequence is 12 residues long. V was cut by 7 bases and J by 4 bases, with 11 bases left in between. Per germline, CDR1 SQVTM and CDR2 ANQGSEA. Here the CDR3 DNA reads TGCAGCGATGGGGTGAAGTACAATGAGCAGTTCTTC. Translated: CSDGVKYNEQFF.

This clonotype was seen just once. A read error is possible here, since a much larger clone lies one base away. This chain connects TRBV11-2 to TRBJ2-5; the D gene is possibly TRBD2 (5 bases). Germline V gene sequence: CDR1 SGHAT, CDR2 FQNNGV. This CDR3 is built from 15 residues. CDR3 amino acids: CVSSSRTVPWETQYF. The CDR3 region has the DNA TGTGTCAGCAGCTCGAGGACTGTGCCCTGGGAGACCCAGTACTTC.

This clonotype was detected a few times. The rearrangement joins TRBV12-3 or TRBV12-4 to TRBJ2-6; D may be TRBD1 (5 bases). V lost 3 bases and J lost 0, with 6 bases in between. There are 15 residues in the CDR3. CDR3 bases: TGTGCCAGCAGTTTTGGACACTCTGGGGCCAACGTCCTGACTTTC. This gives the protein CASSFGHSGANVLTF.

This chain links TRBV10-3 with TRBJ1-1; 7 bases fit TRBD1. The CDR3 is 19 amino acids. CDR1 is ENHRY, CDR2 SYGVKD, per germline. V dropped 7 bases and J dropped 2; count of bases not matched to a gene: 22. This CDR3 is CAITGGERSTGAGNTEAFF. CDR3 nucleotides: TGTGCCATCACCGGGGGTGAAAGGAGTACAGGGGCGGGAAACACTGAAGCTTTCTTT.

This sequence joins TRBV6-6 and TRBJ1-1; D is perhaps TRBD1 (5 bases). The CDR3 has 13 amino acids. Germline values: CDR1 MNHNY, CDR2 SVGAGI (reference sequence). Trimming took 5 bases from V and 2 from J, leaving 9 bases between them. CDR3 loop: CASSARGNTEAFF. DNA for the CDR3: TGTGCCAGCAGTGCCCGGGGCAACACTGAAGCTTTCTTT.

CDR3 nucleotides: TGTGCCAGCTCACCCGGGACAGGGAATCAGCCCCAGCATTTT. Translated, it gives CASSPGTGNQPQHF. The J gene is TRBJ1-5, the V gene TRBV18; 9 bases are a match to TRBD1. V lost 3 bases, J lost 4 bases, and 1 base stayed unmatched. This CDR3 comprises 14 residues. CDR1 and CDR2 (germline): KGHSH, LQKENI.

This clonotype was seen more than once but under ten times. The rearrangement links TRBV10-2 to TRBJ2-1; D unresolved. CDR1 is WSHSY and CDR2 is SAAADI in the germline V gene. The length of the CDR3 is 17 residues. Trimming removed 5 bases at V and 0 bases at J, with 17 bases between. CDR3 DNA: TGCGCCAGCAGTCTCTCGAGAGCGACGAGCTCCTACAATGAGCAGTTCTTC. It specifies CASSLSRATSSYNEQFF.

In this sample, this clonotype turned up a few times. The rearrangement joins TRBV6-5 to TRBJ2-7; no clear D gene. V lost 2 bases, J lost 4 bases, and 3 bases lay in between. The length of the CDR3 is 11 residues. The germline gives CDR1 MNHEY, CDR2 SVGAGI. The chain's CDR3 is CASSYEYEQYF. The CDR3, as DNA: TGTGCCAGCAGTTACGAATACGAGCAGTACTTC.

CDR3 nucleotide sequence: TGTGCCAGCAGCTCCGGGGACCGACGCCCCCTCTACGAGCAGTACTTC. Amino acid sequence: CASSSGDRRPLYEQYF. The rearrangement joins TRBV7-2 to TRBJ2-7; the D gene could be TRBD1 or TRBD2 (5 bases each). Germline-derived CDR1 and CDR2 are SGHTA and FQGNSA. V dropped 4 bases and J dropped 3 bases, with 19 bases sitting between them. The CDR3 covers 16 residues.

This sequence joins TRBV20-1 and TRBJ2-3, with 7 bases aligning to TRBD2. V shed 0 bases and J 1 base; nucleotides not matched to a gene: 4. This CDR3 is 15 amino acids long. The germline CDR1 and CDR2 sequences are DFQATT and SNEGSKA (reference sequence). CDR3 in amino acids: CSARDAGRGTDTQYF. The CDR3 bases are TGCAGTGCTAGAGATGCGGGGAGGGGCACAGATACGCAGTATTTT.

This chain connects TRBV12-3 or TRBV12-4 to TRBJ1-3; possible D gene TRBD1, 5 bases. There are 14 residues in the CDR3. The V end was cut by 11 bases, the J end by 6 bases, with 20 bases between. The CDR3 sequence is CAGRLAGYANTIYF. The DNA for the CDR3 is TGTGCCGGGCGGCTCGCAGGGTATGCAAACACCATATATTTT.

This clonotype was observed a few times. This chain uses TRBV5-4 with TRBJ2-1, with D perhaps matching TRBD1 (5 bases). The CDR3 extends over 14 amino acids. Germline CDR1 reads SGHNT; CDR2 reads YYREEE (reference sequence). V was shortened by 2 bases and J by 7 bases, with 13 bases between the two germline ends. The CDR3 DNA reads TGTGCCAGCAGCTTAGAATATGGGGCGAATGAGCAGTTCTTC. Encoded protein: CASSLEYGANEQFF.

The gene calls are TRBV4-3 and TRBJ2-2; no clear D. CDR1 is LGHNA, CDR2 YSLEER, per germline. This CDR3 has 14 residues. Trimming cost V 4 bases and J 3 bases, with 9 bases left between them. This CDR3 reads CASSPRVYTGELFF. The CDR3 region has the DNA TGCGCCAGCAGCCCACGGGTCTACACCGGGGAGCTGTTTTTT.